These 22 T cell receptor beta chains were all obtained from the same sample, sequenced in a study of monozygotic twins with inflammatory bowel disease (dated by TCRdb to about 2019). The protocol used for the library was 5' RACE. Instrument on record: Illumina HiSeq 2500. TCRdb reprocessed the sequencing reads and holds a single record per CDR3 protein sequence, with no DNA. The record for this sample contains about 420,000 distinct CDR3 sequences. Clones ranked in the top ten supply approximately 2.3% of the sample. Sample: blood. These receptors originate from a human donor with ulcerative colitis or Crohn's disease, or a healthy co-twin of an affected twin (not recorded which).

The chain uses TRBV6-2 or TRBV6-3 and TRBJ1-1; the D call of TRBD1 rests on TCRdb alone, since no DNA is present to check it. The CDR3 has 12 residues. CDR1 MNHEY and CDR2 SVGEGT come from the germline V gene. The CDR3 protein is CASSYVGATAFF.

This chain uses TRBV7-9 with TRBJ1-1; as DNA is missing, the TRBD1 call by TCRdb cannot be tested. This CDR3 spans 16 amino acids. The germline V gene encodes CDR1 SEHNR and CDR2 FQNEAQ (reference sequence). CDR3 amino acids: CASKRGTGLLITEAFF.

The V call is TRBV27, the J call TRBJ2-3; TCRdb returns TRBD2, unconfirmable since there is no DNA. Germline V gives CDR1 MNHEY, CDR2 SMNVEV (reference sequence). The CDR3 has 16 residues. The CDR3 sequence is CASTERAGLALDTQYF.

This CDR3 is CASSQYSGVSTDTQYF. The chain employs TRBV14 and TRBJ2-3; TCRdb's D call, TRBD2, is unchecked because there is no DNA. In germline, CDR1 is SGHDN, CDR2 FVKESK. This CDR3 region has 16 residues.

The chain carries TRBV3-1 and TRBJ1-1; TCRdb indicates TRBD1, and absent DNA this call remains unverified. Germline lookup yields CDR1 LGHDT and CDR2 YNNKEL (reference sequence). The CDR3 loop spans 16 amino acids. CDR3: CASSHGTGGALAEAFF.

This chain joins TRBV5-4 and TRBJ2-5; TCRdb outputs TRBD2, but without DNA this stays unchecked. Germline values: CDR1 SGHNT, CDR2 YYREEE (reference sequence). The CDR3 loop spans 14 amino acids. The CDR3 reads CASSTAGRQETQYF.

This chain links TRBV7-9 with TRBJ1-2; checking the TCRdb D call of TRBD1 is not possible without DNA. Germline CDR1 reads SEHNR; CDR2 reads FQNEAQ (reference sequence). CDR3 length: 14 amino acids. The CDR3 sequence: CASSTGTGPNGYTF.

The chain recombines TRBV5-1 with TRBJ1-3; the D call of TRBD1 rests on TCRdb alone, since no DNA is present to check it. The CDR3 extends over 15 amino acids. The germline CDR1 and CDR2 sequences are SGHRS and YFSETQ. The CDR3 sequence is CASSPGTGTGNTIYF.

The rearrangement links TRBV7-2 to TRBJ2-1; TCRdb returns TRBD1, unconfirmable since there is no DNA. The CDR3 runs 15 residues. CDR1 is SGHTA, CDR2 FQGNSA, per germline. CDR3 amino acids: CASSLWWGAGNEQFF.

The rearrangement joins TRBV4-1 to TRBJ2-7; TCRdb's D call of TRBD2 is untestable without DNA. Looked up from germline, CDR1 is MGHRA and CDR2 is YSYEKL. The CDR3 totals 15 residues. The CDR3 protein is CASSQVGGLSYEQYF.

This chain joins TRBV18 and TRBJ2-7; TCRdb names TRBD1, which stays unverified in the absence of DNA. The CDR3 has 16 amino acids. Germline CDR1 and CDR2: KGHSH and LQKENI. The CDR3 loop is CASSSLRDTTSYEQYF.

The genes are TRBV6-2 or TRBV6-3 and TRBJ2-1; the TCRdb D gene call, TRBD1, has no DNA to confirm it. Germline assignment: CDR1 MNHEY and CDR2 SVGEGT. The CDR3 loop spans 15 amino acids. The CDR3 loop is CASSPLHGAVGEQFF.

This chain uses TRBV7-9 with TRBJ1-2; TCRdb names TRBD1, which stays unverified in the absence of DNA. The CDR3 contains 14 residues. Germline loops: CDR1 SEHNR, CDR2 FQNEAQ (reference sequence). The CDR3 sequence is CASNLVAGGDGYTF.

The chain recombines TRBV5-4 with TRBJ2-7. The length of the CDR3 is 14 residues. Germline lookup yields CDR1 SGHNT and CDR2 YYREEE (reference sequence). CDR3 protein: CASSPMTGAHEQYF. Supplemented by reference TRBV5-4 and TRBJ2-7, the full variable domain reads ETGVTQSPTHLIKTRGQQVTLRCSSQSGHNTVSWYQQALGQGPQFIFQYYREEENGRGNFPPRFSGLQFPNYSSELNVNALELDDSALYLCASSPMTGAHEQYFGPGTRLTVT.

The CDR3 sequence is CASTGLAGGRTQYF. The chain has TRBV19 and TRBJ2-3; lacking DNA, the TRBD2 call made by TCRdb goes unchecked. This CDR3 contains 14 residues. The germline gives CDR1 LNHDA, CDR2 SQIVND (reference sequence).

This rearrangement joins TRBV5-1 to TRBJ2-2. Germline CDR1 is SGHRS and CDR2 is YFSETQ. There are 16 residues in the CDR3. CDR3 amino acids: CASSVFFRYPAGELFF.

The J gene is TRBJ2-3, the V gene TRBV14; the TCRdb call, TRBD2, lacks DNA for checking. Looked up from germline, CDR1 is SGHDN and CDR2 is FVKESK. The CDR3 is made up of 16 amino acids. The CDR3 is CASSQAGGFRTDTQYF. Using reference TRBV14 and TRBJ2-3 for the parts outside the CDR3, the full variable domain is EAGVTQFPSHSVIEKGQTVTLRCDPISGHDNLYWYRRVMGKEIKFLLHFVKESKQDESGMPNNRFLAERTGGTYSTLKVQPAELEDSGVYFCASSQAGGFRTDTQYFGPGTRLTVL.

The chain carries TRBV12-3 or TRBV12-4 and TRBJ2-1; absent DNA, TCRdb's TRBD2 call cannot be checked. The CDR3 contains 16 residues. Here the CDR3 reads CASSGRLAGTYNEQFF.

The J gene is TRBJ2-7, the V gene TRBV28; the TCRdb call, TRBD2, lacks DNA for checking. Germline lookup yields CDR1 MDHEN and CDR2 SYDVKM. The CDR3 length is 15 residues. CDR3 protein: CASSLRLAGPYEQYF.

The CDR3 here is CSARGLEVSGEQYF. The chain couples TRBV20-1 to TRBJ2-7; TCRdb's D call, TRBD2, is unchecked because there is no DNA. The CDR3 sequence is 14 residues long. Germline V CDR1 and CDR2: DFQATT, SNEGSKA (reference sequence).

The CDR3 spells CASSRQQTGPFEQYF. The chain recombines TRBV6-1 with TRBJ2-7; the TRBD1 assignment by TCRdb is unverifiable without DNA. This CDR3 region has 15 residues. Germline CDR1 reads MNHNS; CDR2 reads SASEGT.

The chain combines TRBV20-1 with TRBJ2-1. The germline V gene has CDR1 DFQATT and CDR2 SNEGSKA (reference sequence). The CDR3 contains 11 residues. CDR3 sequence reads: CSAGDFNEQFF.